The 10 T cell receptor beta chains given below trace back to one sample, sequenced in a study of long-term antiretroviral therapy in people with HIV. Version v3.0 of the immunoSEQ assay was performed at survey level. TCRdb's copy holds only in-frame clones and misses some; the assay was immunoSEQ multiplex PCR. The sample contains about 24,000 clones, roughly 87% of which appear only once. The input for sequencing was unsorted PBMCs, taken 0.4 years after starting antiretroviral therapy. These TCRs come from a man in his fifties or sixties with HIV.

This clone has a handful of counts. J is TRBJ1-2 and V is TRBV6-6; 8 nucleotides match TRBD1. The CDR3 spans 13 residues. CDR1 is MNHNY and CDR2 is SVGAGI in the germline V gene (reference sequence). V lost 2 bases, J lost 7 bases, and 3 bases stayed unmatched. The CDR3, as DNA: TGTGCCAGCAGTTACGGACAGGGTGGTGGCTACACCTTC. It is translated as CASSYGQGGGYTF.

V is TRBV5-6 and J is TRBJ2-7; 9 nucleotides line up with TRBD1. Germline trimming cut 2 bases from V and 4 bases from J; bases unmatched to any gene: 4. The length of the CDR3 is 14 residues. Germline lookup yields CDR1 SGHDT and CDR2 YYEEEE. CDR3 DNA sequence: TGTGCCAGCAGCTTCCGGGACAGGGATTACGAGCAGTACTTC. It specifies CASSFRDRDYEQYF.

The rearrangement joins TRBV20-1 to TRBJ1-1; unclear D gene. Trimming took off 4 bases at V and 3 bases at J, with 6 bases between the two ends. The CDR3 extends over 11 amino acids. Germline lookup yields CDR1 DFQATT and CDR2 SNEGSKA (reference sequence). As DNA, the CDR3 is TGCAGTGCTATGAGGTACACTGAAGCTTTCTTT. This codes for CSAMRYTEAFF.

This chain joins TRBV30 and TRBJ1-1, with TRBD1 as a possible D gene (6 bases). Trimming pared 7 bases from V and 7 bases from J, leaving 13 bases between. The V gene's germline CDR1 is GTSNPN and CDR2 SVGIG (reference sequence). The CDR3 consists of 11 residues. The CDR3 DNA reads TGTGCCTTCCCCCGAGGGGGTGAAGCTTTCTTT. This sequence encodes CAFPRGGEAFF.

The genes are TRBV6-1 and TRBJ1-2; 10 nucleotides agree with TRBD1. After removal of 6 bases from V and 5 bases from J, the junction contained 9 bases not matched to a gene. The CDR3 spans 15 residues. Germline V gives CDR1 MNHNS, CDR2 SASEGT. In nucleotides, the CDR3 is TGTGCCAGCAGAATTCCGACAGGGGGCGGGTATGGCTACACCTTC. Protein: CASRIPTGGGYGYTF.

The chain joins TRBV11-3 to TRBJ1-4; D might be TRBD1 (5 bases). Germline V gene lookup returns CDR1 SGHNT and CDR2 YENEEA. V lost 4 bases, J lost 4 bases, and 16 bases lay in between. The CDR3 contains 16 residues. The CDR3 sequence is CASSSDGGGNNEKLFF. CDR3 sequence (DNA): TGTGCCAGCAGCTCTGATGGGGGTGGTAATAATGAAAAACTGTTTTTT.

This clone is termed medium-sized. The chain couples TRBV11-2 to TRBJ1-2, with a weak D call TRBD1 (5 bases). CDR3 length: 12 amino acids. Germline CDR1 SGHAT, CDR2 FQNNGV. The V gene lost 0 bases and the J gene lost 8 bases, with 7 bases spanning the gap. CDR3 region: CASSLDGTGYTF. The CDR3 nucleotides read TGTGCCAGCAGCTTAGACGGGACCGGCTACACCTTC. The full variable domain, completed using reference TRBV11-2 and TRBJ1-2, is EAGVAQSPRYKIIEKRQSVAFWCNPISGHATLYWYQQILGQGPKLLIQFQNNGVVDDSQLPKDRFSAERLKGVDSTLKIQPAKLEDSAVYLCASSLDGTGYTFGSGTRLTVV.

The CDR3 region is CASSSTEVWELFF. As DNA, the CDR3 is TGTGCCAGCAGTTCCACTGAGGTCTGGGAGCTGTTTTTT. The V and J genes are TRBV27 and TRBJ2-2; D is unresolved. Trimming removed 4 bases from V and 9 bases from J, with 12 bases in between. The CDR3 spans 13 residues. Germline V lookup: CDR1 MNHEY, CDR2 SMNVEV (reference sequence).

The rearrangement uses TRBV27 and TRBJ2-7, with 8 nucleotides matching TRBD1. The J segment lost 2 bases and the V segment lost 4 bases, leaving 1 base of the junction unmatched. The CDR3 is made up of 13 amino acids. Germline V lookup: CDR1 MNHEY, CDR2 SMNVEV (reference sequence). The CDR3 DNA reads as TGTGCCAGCAGTTGGACAGGGCCCTACGAGCAGTACTTC. Amino acid sequence: CASSWTGPYEQYF.

The genes are TRBV7-9 and TRBJ2-7; 8 positions match TRBD2. Germline CDR1 is SEHNR and CDR2 is FQNEAQ (reference sequence). J gave up 3 bases and V 4 bases, and 8 bases lay outside the gene matches. This CDR3 has 15 residues. DNA for the CDR3: TGTGCCAGCAGCTGGGCCGGGACTAGTCACTACGAGCAGTACTTC. Amino acid sequence: CASSWAGTSHYEQYF.